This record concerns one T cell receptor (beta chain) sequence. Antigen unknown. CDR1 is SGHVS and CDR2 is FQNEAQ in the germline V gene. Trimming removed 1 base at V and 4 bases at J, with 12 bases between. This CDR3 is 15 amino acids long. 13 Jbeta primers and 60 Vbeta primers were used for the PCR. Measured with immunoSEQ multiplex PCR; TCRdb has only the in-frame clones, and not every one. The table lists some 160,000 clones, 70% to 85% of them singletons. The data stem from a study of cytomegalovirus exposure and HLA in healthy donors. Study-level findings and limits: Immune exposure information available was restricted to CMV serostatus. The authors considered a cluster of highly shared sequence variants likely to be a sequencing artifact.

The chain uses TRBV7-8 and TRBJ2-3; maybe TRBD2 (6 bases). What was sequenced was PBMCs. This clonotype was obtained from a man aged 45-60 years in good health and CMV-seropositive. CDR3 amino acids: CASSLDGGSADTQYF. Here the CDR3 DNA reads TGTGCCAGCAGCTTAGATGGGGGGTCCGCAGATACGCAGTATTTT.